Listed below are T cell receptor beta chains from one sample, sequenced in a study of T cells after yellow fever vaccination. MiXCR, run by TCRdb on the 5' RACE reads, gives a single entry per CDR3 protein. Seen here are some 290,000 distinct CDR3 sequences, around 10% observed once, and the top ten hold around 3.2%. The material was CD4+ T cells sorted from PBMCs, obtained 45 days after the yellow fever booster vaccination. These receptors all stem from a man younger than 35 who received the YFV17D yellow fever vaccine. Both conserved end residues are trimmed from each CDR3. D genes are given only for firm matches.

NA | TRBV6-6 | ASSYSGQETQY
NA | TRBV2 | ASSVTLDGSSSTDTQY
TRBD2 | TRBV5-1 | ASSLALAGSNTGELF
NA | TRBV5-1 | ASSLGARIQETQY
NA | TRBV21-1 | ASGSDSPGLKTQY
NA | TRBV20-1 | SARYVGRGQF
NA | TRBV20-1 | SATGIGADEQF
TRBD1 | TRBV5-5 | ASSSMDRINTEAF
NA | TRBV7-9 | ASSFEVGEQY
TRBD1 | TRBV11-2 | ASSFRQGNTDTQY
NA | TRBV12-3/TRBV12-4 | ASSLRLGAGDTEAF
NA | TRBV12-3/TRBV12-4 | ASRPPGRGSTGELF
NA | TRBV6-6 | ASSWIPGRLKNTEAF
NA | TRBV7-6 | ASSFTDAETQY
NA | TRBV20-1 | SASGQGGTDTQY
NA | TRBV12-5 | ASGSRRGGTDTQY
NA | TRBV3-1 | ASSLRDSEAF
TRBD2 | TRBV6-5 | ASSYGGTSGVYEQY
NA | TRBV3-1 | ASSQDALNTEAF
NA | TRBV7-9 | ASSLASRANEQY
NA | TRBV11-2 | ASSLEDRVNEKLF
TRBD1 | TRBV4-3 | ASSQETGTYGYT
NA | TRBV4-1 | ASSAPLNEQF
NA | TRBV5-8 | ASSPIGMVRSGANVLT
NA | TRBV20-1 | SASKDEKLF
NA | TRBV5-8 | ASSAGPIRHGYT
NA | TRBV28 | ASSLLSRNQPQH
NA | TRBV7-2 | ASRFTGTGELF
NA | TRBV7-8 | ASSGREDTYGYT
NA | TRBV4-3 | ASSQGGGRYGYT
TRBD1 | TRBV18 | ASSPLGQGVVATNEKLF
TRBD2 | TRBV6-5 | ASSSLLAGANEQF
NA | TRBV12-3/TRBV12-4 | ASSLQGGIEKLF
TRBD1 | TRBV7-2 | ASSSGTGYYEQY
NA | TRBV10-3 | AISESGPPNSPLH
NA | TRBV6-2/TRBV6-3 | ASSFQNTDTQY
TRBD2 | TRBV20-1 | SARDRERGRNEQF
NA | TRBV30 | AWSVRRLLNTEAF
NA | TRBV29-1 | SVGRYQETQY
TRBD2 | TRBV6-2/TRBV6-3 | ASERGALDYNEQF
NA | TRBV20-1 | SARPGGSTNQPQH
TRBD1 | TRBV5-1 | ASSPRNDRGLTYGYT
NA | TRBV4-3 | ATSRDRTDTQY
NA | TRBV7-2 | ASSLYETSTGELF
TRBD1 | TRBV6-6 | ASSETPDRVYGYT
NA | TRBV7-3 | ASSSRQGRINEQF
TRBD1 | TRBV10-1 | ASSESGQGSQETQY
TRBD1 | TRBV7-3 | ASSVGGANTEAF
TRBD2 | TRBV5-1 | ASRKRGGFPSHNEQF